This T cell receptor beta chain was sequenced for a study of cytotoxic CD8 clonotypes in ibrutinib-treated CLL. Measured with immunoSEQ multiplex PCR; TCRdb has only the in-frame clones, and not every one. The sample lists around 16,000 clones, 65% to 70% occurring once. Only a few counts were recorded for this clone. This CDR3 is built from 11 residues. Germline CDR1 SGDLS, CDR2 YYNGEE. V shed 5 bases and J shed 6 bases, with 9 bases lying between them. The receptor was isolated from a human donor with chronic lymphocytic leukemia. Here the sequenced sample was PBMCs, taken before ibrutinib treatment. V and J are TRBV9 and TRBJ2-7, with D perhaps matching TRBD2 (5 bases). CDR3 coding DNA: TGTGCCAGCAGTGAGGGTGTCGAGCAGTACTTC. The encoded protein is CASSEGVEQYF.